This T cell receptor beta chain originates from a study of post-analysis software for immune sequencing data. Unique molecular identifiers featured in each of the TCR beta cDNA libraries. TCRdb ran MiXCR on the PCR reads and lists one entry per CDR3 protein. The profile shows 700,000 to 900,000 distinct CDR3 sequences, 46% of them singletons. The clonotype comes from a girl aged 5 to 17 with multiple sclerosis. The specimen sequenced was blood.

The CDR3 is CASSPSHRGYEQYF. The DNA of the CDR3 is TGTGCCAGTAGTCCATCTCACAGAGGCTACGAGCAGTACTTC. The rearrangement joins TRBV19 to TRBJ2-5; D not certain. The end of the DNA fits TRBJ2-7 better, so the J call may be wrong. CDR3 length: 14 residues. Looked up from germline, CDR1 is LNHDA and CDR2 is SQIVND (reference sequence).